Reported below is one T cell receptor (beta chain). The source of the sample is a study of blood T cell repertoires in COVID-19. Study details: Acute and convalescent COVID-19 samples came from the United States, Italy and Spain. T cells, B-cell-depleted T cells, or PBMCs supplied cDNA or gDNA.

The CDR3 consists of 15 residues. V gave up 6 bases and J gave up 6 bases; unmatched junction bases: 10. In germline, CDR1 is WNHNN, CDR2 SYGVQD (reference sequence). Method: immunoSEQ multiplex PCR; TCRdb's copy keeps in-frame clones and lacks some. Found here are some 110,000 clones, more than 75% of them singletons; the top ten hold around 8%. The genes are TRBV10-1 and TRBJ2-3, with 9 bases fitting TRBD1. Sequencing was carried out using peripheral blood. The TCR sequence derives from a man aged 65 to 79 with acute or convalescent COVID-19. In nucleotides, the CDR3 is TGCGCCAGCAGCGCGGGACAGGGAGTGTCGGATACGCAGTATTTT. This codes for CASSAGQGVSDTQYF.